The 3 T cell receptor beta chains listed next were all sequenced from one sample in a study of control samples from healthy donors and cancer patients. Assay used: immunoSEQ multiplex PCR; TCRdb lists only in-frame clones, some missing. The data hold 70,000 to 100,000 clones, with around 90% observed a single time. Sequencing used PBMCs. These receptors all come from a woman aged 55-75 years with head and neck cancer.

Written as DNA, the CDR3 is TGCGCCAGCAGCAGAGGGACAGGTGTTAGGGGCACAGATACGCAGTATTTT. Amino acid sequence: CASSRGTGVRGTDTQYF. V usage is TRBV5-1 and J usage is TRBJ2-3, with 8 bases fitting TRBD1. This CDR3 is 17 amino acids long. The trim removed 4 bases at V and 1 base at J, leaving 11 bases unmatched. Germline V gene lookup returns CDR1 SGHRS and CDR2 YFSETQ.

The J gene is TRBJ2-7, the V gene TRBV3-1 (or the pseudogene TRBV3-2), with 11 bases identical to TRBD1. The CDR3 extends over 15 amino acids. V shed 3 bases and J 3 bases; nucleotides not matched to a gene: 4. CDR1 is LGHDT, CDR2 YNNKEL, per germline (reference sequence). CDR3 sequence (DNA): TGTGCCAGCAGCCAGCCGGGACAGGGGGTCTACGAGCAGTACTTC. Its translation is CASSQPGQGVYEQYF.

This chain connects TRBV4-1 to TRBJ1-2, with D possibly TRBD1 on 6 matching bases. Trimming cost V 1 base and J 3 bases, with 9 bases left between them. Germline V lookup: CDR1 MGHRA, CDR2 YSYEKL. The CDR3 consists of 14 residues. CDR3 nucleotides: TGCGCCAGCAGCCAAGCAGGGGTTGACTATGGCTACACCTTC. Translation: CASSQAGVDYGYTF.